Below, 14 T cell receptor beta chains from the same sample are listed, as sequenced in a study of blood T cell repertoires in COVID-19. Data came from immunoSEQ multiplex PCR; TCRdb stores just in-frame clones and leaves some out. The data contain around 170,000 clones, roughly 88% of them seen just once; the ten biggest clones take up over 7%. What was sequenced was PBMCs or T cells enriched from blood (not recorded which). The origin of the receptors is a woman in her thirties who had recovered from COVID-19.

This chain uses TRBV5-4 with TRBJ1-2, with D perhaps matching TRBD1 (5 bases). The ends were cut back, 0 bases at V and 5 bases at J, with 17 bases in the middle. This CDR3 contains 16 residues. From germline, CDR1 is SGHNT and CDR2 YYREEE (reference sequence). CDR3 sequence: CASSLEERGGGYGYTF. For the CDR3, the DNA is TGTGCCAGCAGCTTGGAGGAAAGGGGCGGAGGGTATGGCTACACCTTC.

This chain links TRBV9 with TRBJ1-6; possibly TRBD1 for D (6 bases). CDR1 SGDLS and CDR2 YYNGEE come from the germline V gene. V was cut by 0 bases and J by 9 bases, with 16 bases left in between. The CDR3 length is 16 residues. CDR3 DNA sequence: TGTGCCAGCAGCGTAGGGGGGCCAGGGGAAATTTCACCCCTCCACTTT. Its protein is CASSVGGPGEISPLHF.

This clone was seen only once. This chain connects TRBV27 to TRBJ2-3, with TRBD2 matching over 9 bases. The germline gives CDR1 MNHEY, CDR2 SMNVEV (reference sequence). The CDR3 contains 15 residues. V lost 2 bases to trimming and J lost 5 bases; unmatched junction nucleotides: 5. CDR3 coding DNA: TGTGCCAGCAGTTTAGTAGCGGGAGCTCGAGATACGCAGTATTTT. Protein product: CASSLVAGARDTQYF.

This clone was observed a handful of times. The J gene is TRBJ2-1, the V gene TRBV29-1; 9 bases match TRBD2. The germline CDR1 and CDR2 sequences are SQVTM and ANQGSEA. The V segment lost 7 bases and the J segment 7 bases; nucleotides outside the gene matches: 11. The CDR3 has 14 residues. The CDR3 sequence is CSGWEAGGRNEQFF. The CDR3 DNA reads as TGCAGCGGCTGGGAAGCGGGAGGCCGAAATGAGCAGTTCTTC.

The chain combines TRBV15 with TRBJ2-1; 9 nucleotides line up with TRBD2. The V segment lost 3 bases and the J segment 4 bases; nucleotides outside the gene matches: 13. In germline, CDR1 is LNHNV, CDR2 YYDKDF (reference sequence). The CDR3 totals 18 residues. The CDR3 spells CATSRGFRSGSKYNEQFF. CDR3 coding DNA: TGTGCCACCAGCAGGGGATTCCGTAGCGGGAGTAAATACAATGAGCAGTTCTTC.

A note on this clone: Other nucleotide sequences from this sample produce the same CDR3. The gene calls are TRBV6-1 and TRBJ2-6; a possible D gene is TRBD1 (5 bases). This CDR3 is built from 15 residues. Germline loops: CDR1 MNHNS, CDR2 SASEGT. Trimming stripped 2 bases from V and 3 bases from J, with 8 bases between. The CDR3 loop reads CASSEQGSGANVLTF. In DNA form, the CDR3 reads TGTGCCAGCAGTGAACAGGGTAGTGGGGCCAACGTCCTGACTTTC.

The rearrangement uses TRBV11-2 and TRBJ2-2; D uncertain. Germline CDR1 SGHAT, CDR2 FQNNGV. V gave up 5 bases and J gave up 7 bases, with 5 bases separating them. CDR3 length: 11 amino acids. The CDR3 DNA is TGTGCCAGCAGCCCCGGCGGGGAGCTGTTTTTT. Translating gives CASSPGGELFF. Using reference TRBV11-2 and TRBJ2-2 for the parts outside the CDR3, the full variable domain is EAGVAQSPRYKIIEKRQSVAFWCNPISGHATLYWYQQILGQGPKLLIQFQNNGVVDDSQLPKDRFSAERLKGVDSTLKIQPAKLEDSAVYLCASSPGGELFFGEGSRLTVL.

The CDR3, as DNA: TGTGCCACCAGCAGAGATATCCAGTATGATGAGCAGTTCTTC. Amino acids: CATSRDIQYDEQFF. The V call is TRBV15, the J call TRBJ2-1; D is ambiguous. The germline gives CDR1 LNHNV, CDR2 YYDKDF (reference sequence). V shed 0 bases and J shed 8 bases, with 11 bases lying between them. CDR3 size: 14 residues. Full variable domain (missing parts from reference TRBV15 and TRBJ2-1): DAMVIQNPRYQVTQFGKPVTLSCSQTLNHNVMYWYQQKSSQAPKLLFHYYDKDFNNEADTPDNFQSRRPNTSFCFLDIRSPGLGDTAMYLCATSRDIQYDEQFFGPGTRLTVL.

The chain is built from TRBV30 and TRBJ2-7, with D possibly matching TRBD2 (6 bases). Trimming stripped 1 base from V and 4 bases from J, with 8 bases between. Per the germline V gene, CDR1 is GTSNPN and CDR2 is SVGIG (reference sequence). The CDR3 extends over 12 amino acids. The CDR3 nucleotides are TGTGCCTGGAGTGAGGAGGGGTACGAGCAGTACTTC. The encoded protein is CAWSEEGYEQYF.

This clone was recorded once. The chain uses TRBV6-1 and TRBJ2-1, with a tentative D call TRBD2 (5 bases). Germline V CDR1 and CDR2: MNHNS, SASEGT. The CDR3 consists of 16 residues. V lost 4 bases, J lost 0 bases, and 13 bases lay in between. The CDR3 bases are TGTGCCAGCAGTGTCTCTAGCCGCAGCTCCTACAATGAGCAGTTCTTC. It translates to CASSVSSRSSYNEQFF.

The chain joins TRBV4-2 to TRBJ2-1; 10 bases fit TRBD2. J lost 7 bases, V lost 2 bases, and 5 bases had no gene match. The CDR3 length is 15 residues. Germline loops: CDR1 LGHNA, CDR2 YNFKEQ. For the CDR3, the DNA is TGTGCCAGCAGCCAATTAGCGGGGGGTGGAAATGAGCAGTTCTTC. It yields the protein CASSQLAGGGNEQFF.

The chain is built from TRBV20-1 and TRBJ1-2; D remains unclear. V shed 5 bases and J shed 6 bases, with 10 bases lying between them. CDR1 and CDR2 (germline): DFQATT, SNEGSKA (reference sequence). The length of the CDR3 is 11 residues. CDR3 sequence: CSASGLHGYTF. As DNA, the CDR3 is TGCAGTGCTTCCGGACTGCATGGCTACACCTTC.

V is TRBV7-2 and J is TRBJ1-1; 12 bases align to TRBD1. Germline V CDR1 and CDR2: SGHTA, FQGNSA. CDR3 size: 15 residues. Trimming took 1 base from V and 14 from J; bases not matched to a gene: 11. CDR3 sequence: CASSLERGQGASGFF. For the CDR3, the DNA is TGTGCCAGCAGCTTAGAGAGGGGACAGGGGGCGAGTGGCTTCTTT.

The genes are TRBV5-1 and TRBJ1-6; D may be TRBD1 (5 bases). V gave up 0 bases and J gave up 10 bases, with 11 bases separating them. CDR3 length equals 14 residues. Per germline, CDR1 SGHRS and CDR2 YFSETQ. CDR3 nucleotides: TGCGCCAGCAGCTTGGCCGGACATGGATCACCCCTCCACTTT. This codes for CASSLAGHGSPLHF.